The present T cell receptor (beta chain) was sequenced within a study of T-cell memory formation after mild COVID-19. Study details: Among the donors, TCR clusters were largely specific to each donor. The study, taken as a whole, reports: There was no confirmation that second-wave clones peaking on day 37 were SARS-CoV-2 specific. Cross-reactive memory appears to have joined, as suggested by some responding clones showing up in pre-infection memory.

The germline CDR1 and CDR2 sequences are MNHEY and SVGAGI. CDR3 length: 15 amino acids. V lost 2 bases, J lost 3 bases, and 4 bases stayed unmatched. This clonotype occurred many times. Its antigen remains unidentified. 5'RACE with constant-segment primers built TCRalpha and TCRbeta cDNA libraries with UMIs. TCRdb re-derived calls from the 5' RACE reads in MiXCR, one entry per CDR3 protein. The sample holds about 7,000 distinct CDR3 sequences; approximately 33% are singletons and the top ten take 45% to 70%. The gene calls are TRBV6-5 and TRBJ2-7; 10 positions match TRBD1. This receptor was identified in an adult woman who had mild COVID-19 (a few samples of this study predate the infection). Cell type and time point are not known. Material: PBMCs or a T cell subset sorted from them (not recorded which). CDR3 amino acids: CASSYADRGDYEQYF. The CDR3 region has the DNA TGTGCCAGCAGTTACGCGGACAGGGGGGACTACGAGCAGTACTTC.